This T cell receptor beta chain was recorded in a study of CD8+CD57+ T cells in acquired aplastic anemia. Whole-study context: Sorted CD4+ plus CD8+ cells gave DNA averaging about 3.2 ug. Healthy donor CD4+ samples were sequenced to a depth that averaged approximately 9.9 million reads.

Genomic DNA provided the template from which TCR beta VDJ and CDR3 profiles were obtained. TCRdb reprocessed the reads with MiXCR, giving one entry per CDR3 protein. The data show about 170,000 distinct CDR3 sequences, around 40% seen once. As concerns this clonotype: Its antigen is not known.

The study, taken as a whole, reports: Patients and controls were found to share 25 to 30 CD8+ CDR3 sequences. For CD8+ Simpson's diversity, patients and controls showed no significant difference.

The clonotype comes from a human donor in good health. The sequenced sample was sorted CD4+, CD8+, or CD8+CD57+ T cells (not recorded which) from PBMCs.

CDR3 in amino acids: CASSYAYGNNQPQHF. As DNA, the CDR3 is TGTGCCAGCAGTTACGCTTATGGAAACAATCAGCCCCAGCATTTT. V and J are TRBV6-5 and TRBJ1-5; D remains unclear. Germline loops: CDR1 MNHEY, CDR2 SVGAGI. The CDR3 is 15 residues long. The ends were cut back, 2 bases at V and 3 bases at J, with 11 bases in the middle.